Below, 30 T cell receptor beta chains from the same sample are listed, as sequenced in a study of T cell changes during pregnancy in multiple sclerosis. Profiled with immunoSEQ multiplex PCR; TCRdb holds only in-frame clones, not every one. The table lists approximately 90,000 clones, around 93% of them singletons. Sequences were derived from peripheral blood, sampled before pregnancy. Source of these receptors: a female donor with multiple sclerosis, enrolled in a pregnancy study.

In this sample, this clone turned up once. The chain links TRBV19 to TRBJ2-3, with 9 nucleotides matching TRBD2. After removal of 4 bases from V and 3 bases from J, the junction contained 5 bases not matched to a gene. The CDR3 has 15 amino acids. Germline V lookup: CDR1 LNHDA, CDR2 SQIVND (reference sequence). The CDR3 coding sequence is TGTGCCAGTAGTAAGGCTAGCGGGGTGACAGATACGCAGTATTTT. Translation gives CASSKASGVTDTQYF.

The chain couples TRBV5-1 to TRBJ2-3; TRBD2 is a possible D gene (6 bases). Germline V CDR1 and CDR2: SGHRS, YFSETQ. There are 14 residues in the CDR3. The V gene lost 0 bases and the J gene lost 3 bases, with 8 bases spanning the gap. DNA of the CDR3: TGCGCCAGCAGCTTGGCGGGGGTTACAGATACGCAGTATTTT. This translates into CASSLAGVTDTQYF.

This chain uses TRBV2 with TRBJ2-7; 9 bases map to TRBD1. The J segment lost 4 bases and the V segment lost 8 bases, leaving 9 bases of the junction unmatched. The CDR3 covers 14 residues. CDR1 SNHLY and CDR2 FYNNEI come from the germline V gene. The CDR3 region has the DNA TGTGCCAGCGAAACAGGGGGCCCGGGTTACGAGCAGTACTTC. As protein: CASETGGPGYEQYF.

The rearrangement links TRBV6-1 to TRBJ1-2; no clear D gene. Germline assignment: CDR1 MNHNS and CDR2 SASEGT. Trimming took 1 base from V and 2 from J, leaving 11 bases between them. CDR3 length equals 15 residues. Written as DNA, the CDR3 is TGTGCCAGCAGTGAAGTAGGGCGCGGGAACTATGGCTACACCTTC. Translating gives CASSEVGRGNYGYTF.

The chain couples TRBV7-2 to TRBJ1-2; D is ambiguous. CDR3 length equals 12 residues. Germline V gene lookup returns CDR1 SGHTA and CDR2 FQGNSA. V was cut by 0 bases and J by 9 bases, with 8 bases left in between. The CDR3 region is CASSLAGESYTF. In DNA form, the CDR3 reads TGTGCCAGCAGCTTAGCTGGGGAGAGCTACACCTTC.

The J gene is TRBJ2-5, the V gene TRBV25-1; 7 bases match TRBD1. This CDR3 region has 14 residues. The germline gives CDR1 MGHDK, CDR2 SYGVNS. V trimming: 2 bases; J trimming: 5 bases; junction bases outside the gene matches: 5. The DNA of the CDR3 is TGTGCCAGCAGTGAAGACAGGGTATACGAGACCCAGTACTTC. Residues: CASSEDRVYETQYF.

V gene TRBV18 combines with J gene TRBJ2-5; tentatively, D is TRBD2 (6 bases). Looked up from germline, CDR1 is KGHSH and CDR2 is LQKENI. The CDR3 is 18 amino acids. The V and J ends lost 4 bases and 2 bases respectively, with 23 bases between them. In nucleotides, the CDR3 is TGTGCCAGCTCACTCTATAGGGAAAAGCGGAGGGGTCAAGAGACCCAGTACTTC. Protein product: CASSLYREKRRGQETQYF.

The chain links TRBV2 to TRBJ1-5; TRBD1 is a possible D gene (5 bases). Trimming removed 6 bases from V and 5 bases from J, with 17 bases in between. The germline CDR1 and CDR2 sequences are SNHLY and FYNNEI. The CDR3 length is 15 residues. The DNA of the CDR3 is TGTGCCAGCAGGGCGGGGACGGGGGGATATCAGCCCCAGCATTTT. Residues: CASRAGTGGYQPQHF. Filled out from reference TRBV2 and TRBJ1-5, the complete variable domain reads EPEVTQTPSHQVTQMGQEVILRCVPISNHLYFYWYRQILGQKVEFLVSFYNNEISEKSEIFDDQFSVERPDGSNFTLKIRSTKLEDSAMYFCASRAGTGGYQPQHFGDGTRLSIL.

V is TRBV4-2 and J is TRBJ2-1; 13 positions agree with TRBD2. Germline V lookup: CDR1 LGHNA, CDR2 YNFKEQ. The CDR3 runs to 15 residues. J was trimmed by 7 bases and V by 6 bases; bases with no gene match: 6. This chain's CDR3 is CASSSGTSGINEQFF. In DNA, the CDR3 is TGTGCCAGCAGTTCCGGGACTAGCGGGATAAATGAGCAGTTCTTC.

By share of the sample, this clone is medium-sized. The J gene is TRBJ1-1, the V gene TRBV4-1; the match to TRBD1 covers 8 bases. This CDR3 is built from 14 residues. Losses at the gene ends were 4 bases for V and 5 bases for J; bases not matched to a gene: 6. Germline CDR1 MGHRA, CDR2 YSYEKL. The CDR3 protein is CASSLNRGETEAFF. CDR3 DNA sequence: TGCGCCAGCAGCCTAAACAGGGGGGAAACTGAAGCTTTCTTT.

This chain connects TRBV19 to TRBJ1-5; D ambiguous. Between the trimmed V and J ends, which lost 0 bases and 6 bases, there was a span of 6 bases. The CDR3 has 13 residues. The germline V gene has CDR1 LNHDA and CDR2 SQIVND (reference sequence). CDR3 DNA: TGTGCCAGTAGTATAGAGGTCGGTCAGCCCCAGCATTTT. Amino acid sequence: CASSIEVGQPQHF.

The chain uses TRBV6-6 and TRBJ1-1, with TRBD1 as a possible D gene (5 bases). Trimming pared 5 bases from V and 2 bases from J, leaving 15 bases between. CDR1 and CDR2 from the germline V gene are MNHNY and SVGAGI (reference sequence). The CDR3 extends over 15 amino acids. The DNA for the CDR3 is TGTGCCAGCAGTACTCCAGACAGAATTAACACTGAAGCTTTCTTT. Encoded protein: CASSTPDRINTEAFF.

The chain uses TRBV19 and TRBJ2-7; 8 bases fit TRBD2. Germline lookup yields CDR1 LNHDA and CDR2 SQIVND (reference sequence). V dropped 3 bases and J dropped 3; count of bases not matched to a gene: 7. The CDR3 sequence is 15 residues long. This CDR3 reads CASSIGSGGGYEQYF. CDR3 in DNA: TGTGCCAGTAGTATCGGGAGCGGGGGAGGCTACGAGCAGTACTTC.

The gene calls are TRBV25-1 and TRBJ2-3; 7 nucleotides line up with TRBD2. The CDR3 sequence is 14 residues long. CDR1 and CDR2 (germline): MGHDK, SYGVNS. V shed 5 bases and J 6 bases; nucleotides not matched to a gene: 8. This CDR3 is CASSLSGAGDTQYF. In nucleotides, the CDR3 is TGTGCCAGCAGTTTGAGCGGGGCGGGGGATACGCAGTATTTT.

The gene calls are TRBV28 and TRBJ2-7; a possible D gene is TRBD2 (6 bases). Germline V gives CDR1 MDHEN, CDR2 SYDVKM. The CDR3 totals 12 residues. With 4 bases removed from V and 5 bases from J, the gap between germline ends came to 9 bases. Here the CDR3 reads CASSSGGHEQYF. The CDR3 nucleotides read TGTGCCAGCAGTTCCGGGGGTCACGAGCAGTACTTC.

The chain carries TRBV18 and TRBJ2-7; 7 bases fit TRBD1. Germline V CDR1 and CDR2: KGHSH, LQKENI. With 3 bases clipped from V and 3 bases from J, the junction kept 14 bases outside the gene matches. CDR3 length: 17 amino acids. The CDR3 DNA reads TGTGCCAGCTCACCCTTTCGGCCCGGGACAGTCAACTACGAGCAGTACTTC. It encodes CASSPFRPGTVNYEQYF.

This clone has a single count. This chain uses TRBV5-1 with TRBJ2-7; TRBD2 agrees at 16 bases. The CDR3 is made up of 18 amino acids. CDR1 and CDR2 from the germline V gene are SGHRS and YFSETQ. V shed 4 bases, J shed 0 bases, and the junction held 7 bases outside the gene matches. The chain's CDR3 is CASSPSGLAGGLSYEQYF. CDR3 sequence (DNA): TGCGCCAGCAGCCCTTCGGGACTAGCGGGAGGGCTCTCCTACGAGCAGTACTTC.

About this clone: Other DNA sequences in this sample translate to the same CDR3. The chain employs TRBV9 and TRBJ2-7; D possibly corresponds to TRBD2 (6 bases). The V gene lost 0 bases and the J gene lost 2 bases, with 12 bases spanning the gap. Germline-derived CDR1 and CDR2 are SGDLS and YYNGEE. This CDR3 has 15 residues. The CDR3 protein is CASSVDGGGTYEQYF. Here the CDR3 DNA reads TGTGCCAGCAGCGTAGATGGTGGCGGGACCTACGAGCAGTACTTC.

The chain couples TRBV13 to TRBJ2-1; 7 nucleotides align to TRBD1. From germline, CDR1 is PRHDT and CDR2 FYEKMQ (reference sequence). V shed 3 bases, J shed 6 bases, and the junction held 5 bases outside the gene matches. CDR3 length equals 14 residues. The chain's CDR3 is CASSFRQGLNEQFF. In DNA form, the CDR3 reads TGTGCCAGCAGCTTTCGACAGGGCCTCAATGAGCAGTTCTTC.

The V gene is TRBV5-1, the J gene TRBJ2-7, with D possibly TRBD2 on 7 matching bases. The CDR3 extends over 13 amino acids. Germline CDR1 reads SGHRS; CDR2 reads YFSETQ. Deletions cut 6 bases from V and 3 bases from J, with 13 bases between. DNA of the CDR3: TGCGCCAGCAATCAGGGAGGGGGCTACGAGCAGTACTTC. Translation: CASNQGGGYEQYF.

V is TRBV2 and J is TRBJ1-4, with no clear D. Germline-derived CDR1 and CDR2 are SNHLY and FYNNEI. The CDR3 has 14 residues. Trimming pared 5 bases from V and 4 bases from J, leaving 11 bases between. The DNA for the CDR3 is TGTGCCAGCAGTAGGCAGAGGGATAATGAAAAACTGTTTTTT. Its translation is CASSRQRDNEKLFF.

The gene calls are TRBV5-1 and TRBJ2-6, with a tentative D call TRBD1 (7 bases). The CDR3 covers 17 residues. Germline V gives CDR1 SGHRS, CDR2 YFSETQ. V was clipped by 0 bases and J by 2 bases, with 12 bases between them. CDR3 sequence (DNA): TGCGCCAGCAGCTTGGAGGAGGGACAGACTGGGGCCAACGTCCTGACTTTC. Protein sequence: CASSLEEGQTGANVLTF. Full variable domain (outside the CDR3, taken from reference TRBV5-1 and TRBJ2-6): KAGVTQTPRYLIKTRGQQVTLSCSPISGHRSVSWYQQTPGQGLQFLFEYFSETQRNKGNFPGRFSGRQFSNSRSEMNVSTLELGDSALYLCASSLEEGQTGANVLTFGAGSRLTVL.

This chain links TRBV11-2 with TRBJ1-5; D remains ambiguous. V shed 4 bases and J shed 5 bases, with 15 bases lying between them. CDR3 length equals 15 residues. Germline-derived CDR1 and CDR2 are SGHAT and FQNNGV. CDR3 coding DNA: TGTGCCAGCAGCTCTACCGGGTCTGAGGATCAGCCCCAGCATTTT. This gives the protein CASSSTGSEDQPQHF.

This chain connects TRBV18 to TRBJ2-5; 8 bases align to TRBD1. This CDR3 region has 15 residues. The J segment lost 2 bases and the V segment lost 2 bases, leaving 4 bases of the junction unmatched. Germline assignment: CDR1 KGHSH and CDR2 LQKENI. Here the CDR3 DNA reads TGTGCCAGCTCACCAGGACAGGGTAAACAAGAGACCCAGTACTTC. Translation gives CASSPGQGKQETQYF.

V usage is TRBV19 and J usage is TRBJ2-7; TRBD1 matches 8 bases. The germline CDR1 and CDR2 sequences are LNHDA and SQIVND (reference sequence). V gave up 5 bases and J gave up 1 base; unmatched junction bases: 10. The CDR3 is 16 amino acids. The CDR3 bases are TGTGCCAGTAGTCCTTGGGGGACAGGCGATTCCTACGAGCAGTACTTC. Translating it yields CASSPWGTGDSYEQYF.

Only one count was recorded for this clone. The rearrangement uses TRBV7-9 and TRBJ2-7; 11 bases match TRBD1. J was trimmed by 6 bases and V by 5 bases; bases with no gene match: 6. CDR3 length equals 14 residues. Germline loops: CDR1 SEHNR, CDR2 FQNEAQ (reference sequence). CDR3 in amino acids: CASSHGQGAGEQYF. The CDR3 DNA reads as TGTGCCAGCAGCCACGGACAGGGGGCAGGCGAGCAGTACTTC. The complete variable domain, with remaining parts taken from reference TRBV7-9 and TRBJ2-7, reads DTGVSQNPRHKITKRGQNVTFRCDPISEHNRLYWYRQTLGQGPEFLTYFQNEAQLEKSRLLSDRFSAERPKGSFSTLEIQRTEQGDSAMYLCASSHGQGAGEQYFGPGTRLTVT.

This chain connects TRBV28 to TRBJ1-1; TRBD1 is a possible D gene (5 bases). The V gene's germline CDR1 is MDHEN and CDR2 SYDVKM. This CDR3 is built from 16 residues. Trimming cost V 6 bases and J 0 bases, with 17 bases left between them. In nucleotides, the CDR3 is TGTGCCAGCAGCGCTTTACTGGCAGGGATGAACACTGAAGCTTTCTTT. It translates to CASSALLAGMNTEAFF. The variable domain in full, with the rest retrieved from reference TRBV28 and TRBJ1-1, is DVKVTQSSRYLVKRTGEKVFLECVQDMDHENMFWYRQDPGLGLRLIYFSYDVKMKEKGDIPEGYSVSREKKERFSLILESASTNQTSMYLCASSALLAGMNTEAFFGQGTRLTVV.

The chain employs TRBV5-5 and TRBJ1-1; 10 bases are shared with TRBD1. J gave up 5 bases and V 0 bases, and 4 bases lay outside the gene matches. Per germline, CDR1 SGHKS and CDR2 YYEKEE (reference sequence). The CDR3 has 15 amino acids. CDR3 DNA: TGTGCCAGCAGCTTGGCGACAGGGGGCATGACTGAAGCTTTCTTT. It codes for CASSLATGGMTEAFF.

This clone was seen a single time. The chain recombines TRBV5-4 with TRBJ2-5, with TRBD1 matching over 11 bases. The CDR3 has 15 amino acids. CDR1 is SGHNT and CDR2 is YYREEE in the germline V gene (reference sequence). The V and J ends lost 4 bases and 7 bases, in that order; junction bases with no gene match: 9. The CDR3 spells CASSVGQGGGRTQYF. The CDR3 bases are TGTGCCAGCAGCGTGGGACAGGGGGGCGGGAGGACCCAGTACTTC. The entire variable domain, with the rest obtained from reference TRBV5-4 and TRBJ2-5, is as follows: ETGVTQSPTHLIKTRGQQVTLRCSSQSGHNTVSWYQQALGQGPQFIFQYYREEENGRGNFPPRFSGLQFPNYSSELNVNALELDDSALYLCASSVGQGGGRTQYFGPGTRLLVL.

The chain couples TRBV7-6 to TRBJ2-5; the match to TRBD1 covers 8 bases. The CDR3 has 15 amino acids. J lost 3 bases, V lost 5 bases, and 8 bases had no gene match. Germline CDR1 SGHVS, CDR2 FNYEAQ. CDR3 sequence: CASSPWTGSEETQYF. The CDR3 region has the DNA TGTGCCAGCAGCCCCTGGACAGGGTCAGAAGAGACCCAGTACTTC.